This is a list of T cell receptor beta chains from one sample in a study of post-analysis software for immune sequencing data. MiXCR, applied by TCRdb to the PCR reads, yields one record per CDR3 protein. In the table there are approximately 730,000 distinct CDR3 sequences, around 46% of which are singletons. The sample taken for sequencing was blood. The receptors come from a girl under 18 with multiple sclerosis. The CDR3 runs from the conserved cysteine through the conserved F or W. D genes are given only for firm matches. Size is stated for part of the rows, as once, few or many counts, or as a class when the clone is expanded.

clone size	V gene	D gene	CDR3 length	J gene	CDR3 DNA	CDR3 protein
few	TRBV9	-	14	TRBJ2-7	TGTGCCAGCAGCGTATCGGGAAGGTCCTACGAGCAGTACTTC	CASSVSGRSYEQYF
-	TRBV7-9	-	14	TRBJ1-4	TGTGCCAGCAGCAGTGACAGGCGACAGGAAAAACTGTTTTTT	CASSSDRRQEKLFF
few	TRBV7-9	TRBD2	17	TRBJ2-1	TGTGCCAGCAGGCCCGACCAGCGGGAGTATGTAGTCGATGAGCAGTTCTTC	CASRPDQREYVVDEQFF
few	TRBV24-1	TRBD1	14	TRBJ1-2	TGTGCCACCAGTGACCCGGGACAGGGTGATGGCTACACCTTC	CATSDPGQGDGYTF
few	TRBV27	TRBD1	18	TRBJ2-1	TGTGCCAGCAGTTTAGAGGTTTGGGCAGGGGGACCTTCAAGTGAGCAGTTCTTC	CASSLEVWAGGPSSEQFF
few	TRBV20-1	-	15	TRBJ2-3	TGCAGTGCCCCACGTGGGATCCGAAAAACAGATACGCAGTATTTT	CSAPRGIRKTDTQYF
few	TRBV7-3	TRBD2	15	TRBJ2-3	TGTGCCAGCAGCTTACTAGCGGGACACACAGATACGCAGTATTTT	CASSLLAGHTDTQYF
few	TRBV9	-	14	TRBJ1-2	TGTGCCAGCAGCGATGGGGCCGGGGCATATGGCTACACCTTC	CASSDGAGAYGYTF
-	TRBV6-5	-	13	TRBJ1-2	TGTGCCAGCAGTACCAGGGAGAACTATGGCTACACCTTC	CASSTRENYGYTF
once	TRBV15	TRBD1	18	TRBJ2-4	TGTGCCACCAGTTTTGGGACAGGGGACTCTCTACCCAAAAACATTCAGTACTTC	CATSFGTGDSLPKNIQYF
once	TRBV20-1	-	13	TRBJ2-1	TGCAGTGCCCACGACCCATCTTCCAATGAGCAGTTCTTC	CSAHDPSSNEQFF
few	TRBV7-2	-	13	TRBJ2-5	TGTGCCAGCAGCCCCCTAGGGCGGGAGACCCAGTACTTC	CASSPLGRETQYF
-	TRBV5-6	-	14	TRBJ2-5	TGTGCCAGCAGCCACCTCAGGGTCCAAGAGACTCAGTACTTC	CASSHLRVQETQYF
-	TRBV11-3	-	12	TRBJ2-5	TGTGCCAGCAGCTTTGAGCGAGAGACCCAGTACTTC	CASSFERETQYF
-	TRBV21-1	-	19	TRBJ2-5	TGTGCCAGCAGCAACCTTCCGGGACTAGCGGGAACAAACAAAGAGACCCAGTACTTC	CASSNLPGLAGTNKETQYF
-	TRBV9	-	15	TRBJ1-2	TGTGCCAGCAGCGTAGATGCAGGGGCTAACTATGGCTACACCTTC	CASSVDAGANYGYTF
few	TRBV5-6	TRBD1	12	TRBJ2-7	TGTGCCAGCAGCTTGTACAGGGGCGAGCAGTACTTC	CASSLYRGEQYF
few	TRBV29-1	TRBD1	15	TRBJ1-2	TGCAGCGCCGGATCTGGGGGACAGACAGGTTATGGCTACACCTTC	CSAGSGGQTGYGYTF
-	TRBV6-2/TRBV6-3	TRBD1	19	TRBJ2-1	TGTGCCAGCAGTTACTCGGGAGAACAGGGGGCTAGTTCCTACAATGAGCAGTTCTTC	CASSYSGEQGASSYNEQFF
-	TRBV5-1	-	16	TRBJ1-1	TGCGCCAGCAGTCAGATGGGGACGGCTATGAACACTGAAGCTTTCTTT	CASSQMGTAMNTEAFF
-	TRBV20-1	TRBD2	15	TRBJ2-5	TGCAGTGCATATGTGAGCGGAGGGGAGGGGGAGACCCAGTACTTC	CSAYVSGGEGETQYF
few	TRBV28	TRBD1	16	TRBJ2-7	TGTGCCAGCAGTTTATGGATCGGACAGGGGGCTTACGAGCAGTACTTC	CASSLWIGQGAYEQYF
few	TRBV6-5	-	11	TRBJ2-4	TGTGCCAGCATCTGGGGGGACATTCAGTACTTC	CASIWGDIQYF
-	TRBV4-3	-	17	TRBJ2-7	TGCGCCAGCAGCCAATCAACAGGGCCTAGCTCCTACAATGAGCAGTACTTC	CASSQSTGPSSYNEQYF
-	TRBV3-1	-	16	TRBJ2-1	TGTGCCAGCAGCCAAGTGTACGACCTCACAATGAGCGAGCAGTTCTTC	CASSQVYDLTMSEQFF
-	TRBV12-3/TRBV12-4	-	12	TRBJ2-3	TGTGCCACAACAGCGGGCACAGATACGCAGTATTTT	CATTAGTDTQYF
-	TRBV7-3	-	16	TRBJ2-3	TGTGCCAGCAGCTTAACGGGGGCCGGTAACACAGATACGCAGTATTTT	CASSLTGAGNTDTQYF
few	TRBV7-2	TRBD2	14	TRBJ2-1	TGTGCCAGCAGCACGGGACTAGCGGGAGAAGAGCAGTTCTTC	CASSTGLAGEEQFF
-	TRBV4-2	-	15	TRBJ1-2	TGTGCCAGCAGCCAAGATGAAAGGGTCCCCTATGGCTACACCTTC	CASSQDERVPYGYTF
few	TRBV27	-	15	TRBJ2-3	TGTGCCAGCAGTTCCTTCAGCGGAAGCACAGATACGCAGTATTTT	CASSSFSGSTDTQYF
-	TRBV18	TRBD2	18	TRBJ2-7	TGTGCCAGCTCACCACAAGGGACTACCCTTGGGGGTTCCTACGAGCAGTACTTC	CASSPQGTTLGGSYEQYF
few	TRBV20-1	-	12	TRBJ1-5	TGCAGTGCTTCCCGGTTCAATCAGCCCCAGCATTTT	CSASRFNQPQHF
-	TRBV12-3/TRBV12-4	TRBD2	17	TRBJ2-5	TGTGCCAGCAGTTTAGTGACTAGCGGGCTGAACAAAGAGACCCAGTACTTC	CASSLVTSGLNKETQYF
-	TRBV7-2	-	17	TRBJ2-3	TGTGCCAGCAGCGGCATTACCCGGGACCCCGGCACAGATACGCAGTATTTT	CASSGITRDPGTDTQYF
few	TRBV4-2	TRBD1	15	TRBJ2-7	TGTGCCAGCTCGATGCTCCGGGACAGCTCCTACGAGCAGTACTTC	CASSMLRDSSYEQYF
-	TRBV5-6	-	15	TRBJ2-7	TGTGCCAGCAGCTTCGGCGGGACGCCAACCTACGAGCAGTACTTC	CASSFGGTPTYEQYF